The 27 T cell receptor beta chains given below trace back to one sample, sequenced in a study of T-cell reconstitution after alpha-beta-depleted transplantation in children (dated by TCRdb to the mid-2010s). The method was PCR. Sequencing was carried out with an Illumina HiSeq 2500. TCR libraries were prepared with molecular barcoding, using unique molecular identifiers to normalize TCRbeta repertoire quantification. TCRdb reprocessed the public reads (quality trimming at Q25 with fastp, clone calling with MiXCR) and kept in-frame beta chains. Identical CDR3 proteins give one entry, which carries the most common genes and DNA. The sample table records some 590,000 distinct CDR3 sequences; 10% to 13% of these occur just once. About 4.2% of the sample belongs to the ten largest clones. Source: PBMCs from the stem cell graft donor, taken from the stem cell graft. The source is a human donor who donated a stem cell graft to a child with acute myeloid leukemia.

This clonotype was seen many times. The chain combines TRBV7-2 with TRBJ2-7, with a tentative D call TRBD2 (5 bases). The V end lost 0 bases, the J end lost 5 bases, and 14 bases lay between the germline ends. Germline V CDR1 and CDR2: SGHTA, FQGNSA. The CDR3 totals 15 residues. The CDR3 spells CASSLAASNSHEQYF. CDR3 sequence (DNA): TGTGCCAGCAGCTTAGCGGCTAGCAATTCCCACGAGCAGTACTTC.

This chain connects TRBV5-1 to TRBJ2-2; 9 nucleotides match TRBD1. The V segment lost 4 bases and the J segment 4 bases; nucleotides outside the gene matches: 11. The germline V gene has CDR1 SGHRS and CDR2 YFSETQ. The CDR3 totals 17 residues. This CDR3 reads CASSLGPGQGATGELFF. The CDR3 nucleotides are TGCGCCAGCAGCCTGGGACCGGGACAGGGAGCCACCGGGGAGCTGTTTTTT.

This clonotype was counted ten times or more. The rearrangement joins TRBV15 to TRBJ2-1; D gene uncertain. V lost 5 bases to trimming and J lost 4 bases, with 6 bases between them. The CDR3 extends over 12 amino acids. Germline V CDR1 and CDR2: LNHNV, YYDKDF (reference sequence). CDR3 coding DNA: TGTGCCACCAGCGCGCGGTACAATGAGCAGTTCTTC. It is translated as CATSARYNEQFF.

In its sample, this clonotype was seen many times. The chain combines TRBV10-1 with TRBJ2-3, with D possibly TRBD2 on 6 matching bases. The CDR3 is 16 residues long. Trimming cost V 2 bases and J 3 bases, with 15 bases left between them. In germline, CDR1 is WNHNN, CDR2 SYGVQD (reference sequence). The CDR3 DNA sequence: TGCGCCAGCAGTGAGCCCCGGGACTCCTCAACAGATACGCAGTATTTT. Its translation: CASSEPRDSSTDTQYF.

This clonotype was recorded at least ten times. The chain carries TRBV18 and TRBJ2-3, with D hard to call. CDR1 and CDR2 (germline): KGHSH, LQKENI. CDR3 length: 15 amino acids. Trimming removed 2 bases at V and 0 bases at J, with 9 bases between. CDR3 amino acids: CASSPNTGSTDTQYF. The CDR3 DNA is TGTGCCAGCTCACCAAATACGGGCAGCACAGATACGCAGTATTTT.

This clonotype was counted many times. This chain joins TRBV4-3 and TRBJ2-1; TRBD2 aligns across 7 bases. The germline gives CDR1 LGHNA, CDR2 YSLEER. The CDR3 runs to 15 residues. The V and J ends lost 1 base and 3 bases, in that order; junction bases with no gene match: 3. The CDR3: CASSQVGGGYNEQFF. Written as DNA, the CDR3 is TGCGCCAGCAGCCAAGTCGGCGGGGGCTACAATGAGCAGTTCTTC.

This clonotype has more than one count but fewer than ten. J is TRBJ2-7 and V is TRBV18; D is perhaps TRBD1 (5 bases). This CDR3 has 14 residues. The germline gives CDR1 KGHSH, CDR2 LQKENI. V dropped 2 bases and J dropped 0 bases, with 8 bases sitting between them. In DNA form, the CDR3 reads TGTGCCAGCTCACCAATCCAGGGCTCCTACGAGCAGTACTTC. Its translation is CASSPIQGSYEQYF.

CDR3 amino acids: CASSYATGTQGPGELFF. CDR3 bases: TGTGCCAGCAGTTACGCTACCGGGACCCAGGGACCCGGGGAGCTGTTTTTT. The J gene is TRBJ2-2, the V gene TRBV6-5; D may correspond to TRBD1 or TRBD2 (5 bases each). In germline, CDR1 is MNHEY, CDR2 SVGAGI. This CDR3 has 17 residues. V lost 2 bases and J 6 bases, leaving 19 bases between the germline ends.

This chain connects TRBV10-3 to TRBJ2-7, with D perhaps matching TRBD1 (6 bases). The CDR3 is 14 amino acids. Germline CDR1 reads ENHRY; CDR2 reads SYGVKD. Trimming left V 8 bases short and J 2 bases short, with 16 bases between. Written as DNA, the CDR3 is TGTGCCATCGCGCCCTCAGGGGTGCCCTACGAGCAGTACTTC. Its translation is CAIAPSGVPYEQYF.

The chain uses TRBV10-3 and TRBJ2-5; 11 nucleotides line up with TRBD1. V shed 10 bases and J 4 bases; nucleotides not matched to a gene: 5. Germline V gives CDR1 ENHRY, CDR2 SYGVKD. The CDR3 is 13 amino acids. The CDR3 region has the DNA TGTGCCACACGGACAGGGGGCCTAGAGACCCAGTACTTC. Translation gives CATRTGGLETQYF.

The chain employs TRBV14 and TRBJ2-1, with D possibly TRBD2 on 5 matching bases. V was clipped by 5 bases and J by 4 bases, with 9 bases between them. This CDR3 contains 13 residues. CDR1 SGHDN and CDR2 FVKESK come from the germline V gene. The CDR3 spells CASSGSLYNEQFF. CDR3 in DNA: TGTGCCAGCAGCGGGAGTCTGTACAATGAGCAGTTCTTC.

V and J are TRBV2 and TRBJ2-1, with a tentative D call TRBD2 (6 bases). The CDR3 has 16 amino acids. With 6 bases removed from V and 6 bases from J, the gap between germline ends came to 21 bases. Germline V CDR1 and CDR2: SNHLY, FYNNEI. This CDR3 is CASRDFQGYGGNEQFF. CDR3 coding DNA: TGTGCCAGCAGAGATTTTCAGGGCTACGGGGGCAATGAGCAGTTCTTC.

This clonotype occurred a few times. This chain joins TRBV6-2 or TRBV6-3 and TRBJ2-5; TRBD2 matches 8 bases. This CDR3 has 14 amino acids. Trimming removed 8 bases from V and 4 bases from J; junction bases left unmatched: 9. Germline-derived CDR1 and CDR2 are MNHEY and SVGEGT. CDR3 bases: TGTGCCAGCCTTAAGGCGGGAGGAGGAGAGACCCAGTACTTC. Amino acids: CASLKAGGGETQYF.

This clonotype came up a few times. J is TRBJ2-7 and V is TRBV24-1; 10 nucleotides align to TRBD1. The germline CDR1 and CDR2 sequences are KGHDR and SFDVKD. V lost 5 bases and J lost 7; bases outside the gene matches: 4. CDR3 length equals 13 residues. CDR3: CATSGDRGLEQYF. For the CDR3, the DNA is TGTGCCACCAGTGGAGACAGGGGGCTTGAGCAGTACTTC.

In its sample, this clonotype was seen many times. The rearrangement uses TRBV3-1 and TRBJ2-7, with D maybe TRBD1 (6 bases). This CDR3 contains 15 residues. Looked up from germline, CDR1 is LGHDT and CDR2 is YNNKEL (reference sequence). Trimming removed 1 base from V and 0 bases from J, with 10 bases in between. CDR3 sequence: CASSQGQGFSYEQYF. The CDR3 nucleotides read TGTGCCAGCAGCCAAGGTCAGGGGTTCTCCTACGAGCAGTACTTC.

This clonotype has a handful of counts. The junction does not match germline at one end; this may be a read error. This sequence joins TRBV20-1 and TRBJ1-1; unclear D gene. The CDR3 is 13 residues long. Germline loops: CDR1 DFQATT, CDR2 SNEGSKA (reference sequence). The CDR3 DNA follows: TGCAGTGCTCGAGAGGACCGCGACCCTGAAGCTTTCTTT. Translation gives CSAREDRDPEAFF.

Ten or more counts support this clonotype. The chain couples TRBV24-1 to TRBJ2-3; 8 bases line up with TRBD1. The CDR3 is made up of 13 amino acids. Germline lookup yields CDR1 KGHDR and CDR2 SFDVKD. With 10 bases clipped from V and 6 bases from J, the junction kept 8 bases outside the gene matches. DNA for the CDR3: TGTGCCACGGCGACAGGGGCGTCCGATACGCAGTATTTT. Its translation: CATATGASDTQYF.

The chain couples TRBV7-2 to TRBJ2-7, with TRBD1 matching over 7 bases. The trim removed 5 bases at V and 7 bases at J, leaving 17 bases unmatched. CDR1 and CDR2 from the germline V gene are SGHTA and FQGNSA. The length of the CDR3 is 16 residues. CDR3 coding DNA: TGTGCCAGCAGCCCCGGACAGGCCAGAGCCAGAGGGGAGCAGTACTTC. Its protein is CASSPGQARARGEQYF.

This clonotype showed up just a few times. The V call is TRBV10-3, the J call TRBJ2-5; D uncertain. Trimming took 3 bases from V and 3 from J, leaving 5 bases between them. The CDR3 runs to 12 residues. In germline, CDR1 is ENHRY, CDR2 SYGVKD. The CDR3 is CAISDAKETQYF. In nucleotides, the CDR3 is TGTGCCATCAGTGACGCCAAAGAGACCCAGTACTTC.

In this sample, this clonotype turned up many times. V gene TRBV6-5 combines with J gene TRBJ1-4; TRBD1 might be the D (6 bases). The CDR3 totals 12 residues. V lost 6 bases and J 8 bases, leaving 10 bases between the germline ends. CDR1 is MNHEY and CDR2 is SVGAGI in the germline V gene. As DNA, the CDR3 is TGTGCCAGCAGCAGGGGAGGGGAAAAACTGTTTTTT. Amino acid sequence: CASSRGGEKLFF.

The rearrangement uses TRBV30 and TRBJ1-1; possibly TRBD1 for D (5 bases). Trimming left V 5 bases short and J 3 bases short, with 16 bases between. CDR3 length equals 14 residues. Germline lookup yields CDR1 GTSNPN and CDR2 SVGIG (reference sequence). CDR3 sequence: CAWSGTRKDTEAFF. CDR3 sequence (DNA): TGTGCCTGGTCAGGGACGAGGAAGGACACTGAAGCTTTCTTT.

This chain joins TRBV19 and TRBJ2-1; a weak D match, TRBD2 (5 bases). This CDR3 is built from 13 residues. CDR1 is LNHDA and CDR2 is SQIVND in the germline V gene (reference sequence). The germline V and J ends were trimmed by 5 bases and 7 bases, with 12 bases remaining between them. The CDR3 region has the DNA TGTGCCAGTAGTCCAAGACTAAAAAATGAGCAGTTCTTC. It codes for CASSPRLKNEQFF.

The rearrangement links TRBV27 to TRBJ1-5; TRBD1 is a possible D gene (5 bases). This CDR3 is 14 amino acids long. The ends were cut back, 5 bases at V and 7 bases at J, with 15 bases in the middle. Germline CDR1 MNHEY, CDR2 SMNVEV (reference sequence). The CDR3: CASSPNGAGQPQHF. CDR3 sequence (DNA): TGTGCCAGCAGTCCGAACGGGGCGGGACAGCCCCAGCATTTT.

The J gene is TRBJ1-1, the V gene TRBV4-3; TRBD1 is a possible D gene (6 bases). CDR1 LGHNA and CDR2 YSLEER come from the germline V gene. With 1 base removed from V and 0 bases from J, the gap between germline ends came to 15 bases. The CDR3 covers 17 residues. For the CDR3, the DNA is TGCGCCAGCAGCCAAGGGGTCGGACAGCCCATGAACACTGAAGCTTTCTTT. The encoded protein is CASSQGVGQPMNTEAFF.

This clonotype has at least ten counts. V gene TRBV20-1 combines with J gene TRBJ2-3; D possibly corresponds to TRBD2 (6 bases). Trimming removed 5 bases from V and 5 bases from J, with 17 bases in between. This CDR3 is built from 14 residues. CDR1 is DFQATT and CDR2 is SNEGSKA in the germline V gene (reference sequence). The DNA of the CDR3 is TGCAGTGCTCCCATCGCTAGCGTGGTAGATACGCAGTATTTT. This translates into CSAPIASVVDTQYF.

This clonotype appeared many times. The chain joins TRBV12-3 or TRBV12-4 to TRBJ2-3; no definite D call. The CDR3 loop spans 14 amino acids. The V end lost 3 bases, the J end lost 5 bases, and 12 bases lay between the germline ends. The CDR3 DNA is TGTGCCAGCAGTTTTGAGTTCCGTGGAGATACGCAGTATTTT. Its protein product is CASSFEFRGDTQYF.

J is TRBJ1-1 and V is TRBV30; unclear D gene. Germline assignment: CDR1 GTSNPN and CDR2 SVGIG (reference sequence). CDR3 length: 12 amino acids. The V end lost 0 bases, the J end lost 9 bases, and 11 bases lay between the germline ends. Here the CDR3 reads CAWSVTYPQAFF. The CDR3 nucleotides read TGTGCCTGGAGTGTAACTTATCCCCAAGCTTTCTTT.